This is a list of T cell receptor beta chains from one sample in a study of control samples from healthy donors and cancer patients. The method was immunoSEQ multiplex PCR; TCRdb's version includes in-frame clones alone and lacks a portion of them. The data hold more than 65,000 clones, with 83% observed a single time. The sample was blood. These receptors all come from a man in his sixties in good health. Each CDR3 is given with its conserved first and last residue. D genes are given only for firm matches. Where a row states a size, it is once, few, many or the class of an expanded clone; other rows omit it.

clone size,J gene,D gene,V gene,CDR3 protein,CDR3 DNA
.,TRBJ1-5,.,TRBV5-6,CASSIGPLPSNQPQHF,TGTGCCAGCAGCATCGGACCTCTCCCTAGCAATCAGCCCCAGCATTTT
.,TRBJ1-3,.,TRBV5-6,CASSLQGYSGNTIYF,TGTGCCAGCAGCCTCCAAGGCTACTCTGGAAACACCATATATTTT
.,TRBJ2-4,TRBD1,TRBV19,CASRQGQGPSNIQYF,TGTGCCAGTAGGCAGGGACAGGGGCCGTCAAACATTCAGTACTTC
.,TRBJ1-1,.,TRBV19,CASSPNLGRPGDTEAFF,TGTGCCAGTAGTCCCAACCTGGGGAGGCCAGGGGACACTGAAGCTTTCTTT
.,TRBJ2-7,TRBD2,TRBV5-4,CASSLKSGGTYEQYF,TGTGCCAGCAGCTTGAAGAGCGGGGGGACCTACGAGCAGTACTTC
.,TRBJ2-5,TRBD2,TRBV9,CASSAYSGRALAETQYF,TGTGCCAGCAGCGCATATAGCGGGAGGGCCCTCGCGGAGACCCAGTACTTC
.,TRBJ1-5,TRBD1,TRBV19,CASTRTGTGNNQPQHF,TGTGCCAGTACTCGTACCGGGACAGGTAACAATCAGCCCCAGCATTTT
.,TRBJ1-3,.,TRBV30,CAWRWSGNTIYF,TGTGCCTGGAGGTGGTCTGGAAACACCATATATTTT
.,TRBJ2-1,.,TRBV4-2,CASSPQSDEQFF,TGTGCCAGCAGTCCCCAGTCCGATGAGCAGTTCTTC
.,TRBJ2-1,TRBD1,TRBV7-6,CASSLPGQGNNEQFF,TGTGCCAGCAGCTTGCCGGGACAGGGGAACAATGAGCAGTTCTTC
.,TRBJ2-1,TRBD2,TRBV9,CASSPSGLAGFSSYNEQFF,TGTGCCAGCAGCCCCTCGGGACTAGCGGGATTCAGCTCCTACAATGAGCAGTTCTTC
.,TRBJ2-3,TRBD2,TRBV6-1,CASSEAGGTLSTDTQYF,TGTGCCAGCAGTGAAGCCGGGGGGACTTTGAGCACAGATACGCAGTATTTT
.,TRBJ2-1,.,TRBV28,CASSLMPRGPESSYNEQFF,TGTGCCAGCAGTTTAATGCCCCGGGGACCCGAGAGCTCCTACAATGAGCAGTTCTTC
.,TRBJ2-7,.,TRBV7-8,CASSLSGSRAEQYF,TGTGCCAGCAGCTTAAGTGGCTCCCGGGCCGAGCAGTACTTC
once,TRBJ2-7,TRBD1,TRBV5-1,CASSLPGTVSEQYF,TGCGCCAGCAGCTTACCCGGGACAGTGAGCGAGCAGTACTTC
.,TRBJ2-2,.,TRBV30,CAWSVSLGGELFF,TGTGCCTGGAGTGTCTCTCTCGGGGGGGAGCTGTTTTTT
.,TRBJ1-6,TRBD1,TRBV7-2,CASRGQGNSPLHF,TGTGCCAGCAGGGGACAGGGTAATTCACCCCTCCACTTT
.,TRBJ1-2,.,TRBV24-1,CATSDTSGGFLGYTF,TGTGCCACCAGTGATACCTCTGGGGGGTTCTTGGGCTACACCTTC
.,TRBJ1-1,TRBD1,TRBV5-1,CASSLGDRGPNTEAFF,TGCGCCAGCAGCTTGGGGGACAGGGGACCGAACACTGAAGCTTTCTTT
.,TRBJ1-1,.,TRBV5-6,CASSWGNTEAFF,TGTGCCAGCAGCTGGGGGAACACTGAAGCTTTCTTT
.,TRBJ1-2,.,TRBV6-5,CASSSLGNYGYTF,TGTGCCAGCAGTTCCTTGGGGAACTATGGCTACACCTTC
once,TRBJ2-7,TRBD1,TRBV5-1,CASSLQGQGKNEQYF,TGCGCCAGCAGCTTACAAGGACAGGGAAAGAACGAGCAGTACTTC
once,TRBJ1-1,.,TRBV2,CASSELENTEAFF,TGTGCCAGCAGTGAATTGGAGAACACTGAAGCTTTCTTT
.,TRBJ1-6,.,TRBV12-3/TRBV12-4,CASSPDQIGPLHF,TGTGCCAGCAGCCCGGACCAGATTGGGCCCCTCCACTTT
.,TRBJ1-6,.,TRBV28,CASSPGTLYNSPLHF,TGTGCCAGCAGTCCCGGGACACTCTATAATTCACCCCTCCACTTT
.,TRBJ2-6,TRBD2,TRBV10-3,CAISEWQIAGAGANVLTF,TGTGCCATCAGTGAGTGGCAAATAGCGGGAGCTGGGGCCAACGTCCTGACTTTC
.,TRBJ1-5,.,TRBV3-1/TRBV3-2,CASSQKGGLQHF,TGTGCCAGCAGCCAAAAAGGGGGACTCCAGCATTTT
once,TRBJ1-2,.,TRBV10-3,CAISESKFSTRYGYTF,TGTGCCATCAGTGAGTCGAAATTTTCAACCCGCTATGGCTACACCTTC
.,TRBJ2-1,.,TRBV6-2/TRBV6-3,CASGPFYEQFF,TGTGCCAGCGGCCCTTTTTATGAGCAGTTCTTC
.,TRBJ2-7,TRBD1,TRBV3-1/TRBV3-2,CASSQATGGGYEQYF,TGTGCCAGCAGCCAAGCAACAGGGGGCGGCTACGAGCAGTACTTC
.,TRBJ2-5,TRBD2,TRBV15,CATSRDTGTSQETQYF,TGTGCCACCAGCAGAGATACCGGGACTAGCCAAGAGACCCAGTACTTC
.,TRBJ1-4,.,TRBV10-2,CASSNSIGSRDEKLFF,TGCGCCAGCAGCAACTCAATCGGCAGTAGGGATGAAAAACTGTTTTTT
.,TRBJ1-3,TRBD1,TRBV28,CASSLGGTAGNTIYF,TGTGCCAGCAGTTTGGGTGGGACAGCTGGAAACACCATATATTTT
.,TRBJ2-3,.,TRBV3-1/TRBV3-2,CASSQDFWSADTQYF,TGTGCCAGCAGCCAAGATTTTTGGAGTGCAGATACGCAGTATTTT
.,TRBJ1-4,.,TRBV28,CASQSPLSEKLFF,TGTGCCAGCCAGTCGCCCCTTTCCGAAAAACTGTTTTTT
.,TRBJ2-7,TRBD2,TRBV5-1,CASEPGGTRSYEQYF,TGCGCCAGCGAGCCCGGGGGGACCCGCTCCTACGAGCAGTACTTC
few,TRBJ1-1,TRBD1,TRBV19,CATQETGGGRMNTEAFF,TGTGCCACCCAAGAAACAGGGGGTGGGAGGATGAACACTGAAGCTTTCTTT
.,TRBJ2-5,TRBD1,TRBV6-5,CASSRDRKETQYF,TGTGCCAGCAGTAGGGACAGGAAGGAGACCCAGTACTTC
.,TRBJ1-1,.,TRBV4-1,CASSQEGTGRLNTEAFF,TGCGCCAGCAGCCAAGAGGGAACAGGGAGGTTGAACACTGAAGCTTTCTTT
.,TRBJ2-7,TRBD1,TRBV18,CASSPQGQGNYEQYF,TGTGCCAGCTCACCACAAGGACAGGGGAACTACGAGCAGTACTTC
.,TRBJ2-5,.,TRBV7-2,CASSLVGGGETQYF,TGTGCCAGCAGCTTAGTCGGGGGCGGAGAGACCCAGTACTTC
.,TRBJ1-2,.,TRBV19,CASISGNYGYTF,TGTGCCAGTATTTCCGGGAACTATGGCTACACCTTC
.,TRBJ2-5,.,TRBV18,CASSPTQGRQETQYF,TGTGCCAGCTCACCGACGCAGGGACGGCAAGAGACCCAGTACTTC
.,TRBJ2-1,.,TRBV9,CASSEPRTAPSSYNEQFF,TGTGCCAGCAGCGAGCCACGGACGGCCCCGAGCTCCTACAATGAGCAGTTCTTC
.,TRBJ1-2,.,TRBV7-2,CASSLANYGYTF,TGTGCCAGCAGCTTAGCCAACTATGGCTACACCTTC
.,TRBJ2-5,TRBD2,TRBV7-9,CASSSGLGGRETQYF,TGTGCCAGCAGCTCCGGACTAGGTGGGCGTGAGACCCAGTACTTC
few,TRBJ1-1,.,TRBV5-1,CASGTGTMNTEAFF,TGCGCCAGCGGAACCGGGACAATGAACACTGAAGCTTTCTTT
.,TRBJ1-1,.,TRBV18,CASSPSGVNTEAFF,TGTGCCAGCTCACCATCCGGGGTGAACACTGAAGCTTTCTTT
.,TRBJ1-2,.,TRBV19,CASTLQGGVNYGYTF,TGTGCCAGTACCCTCCAGGGAGGGGTTAACTATGGCTACACCTTC
.,TRBJ2-7,.,TRBV19,CASSLSGGSHHEQYF,TGTGCCAGTAGCCTGTCGGGTGGGAGTCACCACGAGCAGTACTTC
.,TRBJ1-6,.,TRBV4-3,CASSRRGDSPLHF,TGCGCCAGCAGCCGAAGGGGGGATTCACCCCTCCACTTT
.,TRBJ1-2,TRBD1,TRBV18,CASSPPQQGNGYTF,TGTGCCAGCTCACCACCGCAACAGGGGAATGGCTACACCTTC
.,TRBJ2-2,.,TRBV9,CASSVGPTGSFIDTGELFF,TGTGCCAGCAGCGTAGGTCCTACCGGCTCTTTTATCGACACCGGGGAGCTGTTTTTT